This passage covers 11 T cell receptor beta chains from one sample sequenced in a study of monozygotic twins with cystic fibrosis. Repertoires were generated with immunoSEQ multiplex PCR, while TCRdb's copy carries only in-frame clones and drops some. This table has 25,000 to 35,000 clones, approximately 80% appearing once. Material for sequencing was blood. Receptors were obtained from a girl aged 2 to 10 with cystic fibrosis.

This chain joins TRBV6-1 and TRBJ1-2, with D perhaps TRBD1 (5 bases). V lost 4 bases to trimming and J lost 6 bases, with 9 bases between them. CDR3 size: 12 residues. Germline V gene lookup returns CDR1 MNHNS and CDR2 SASEGT. CDR3 coding DNA: TGTGCCAGCAGTGTAACGACAGATGGCTACACCTTC. This sequence encodes CASSVTTDGYTF.

The rearrangement uses TRBV2 and TRBJ1-5; no reliable D call. Per germline, CDR1 SNHLY and CDR2 FYNNEI. The CDR3 runs to 13 residues. The V end was cut by 3 bases, the J end by 3 bases, with 6 bases between. CDR3 in amino acids: CASSDWVNQPQHF. CDR3 coding DNA: TGTGCCAGCAGTGACTGGGTCAATCAGCCCCAGCATTTT.

V and J are TRBV6-6 and TRBJ1-2; TRBD1 matches at 8 bases. After removal of 5 bases from V and 8 bases from J, the junction contained 4 bases not matched to a gene. Per germline, CDR1 MNHNY and CDR2 SVGAGI (reference sequence). The CDR3 loop spans 12 amino acids. CDR3 sequence reads: CASSHDRGGYTF. CDR3 sequence (DNA): TGTGCCAGCAGTCATGACAGGGGCGGCTACACCTTC.

Here the CDR3 reads CASSPFRGLAGGPYEQYF. CDR3 nucleotides: TGTGCCAGCAGCCCATTCCGGGGACTAGCGGGAGGGCCTTACGAGCAGTACTTC. The chain joins TRBV14 to TRBJ2-7; 16 bases are a match to TRBD2. The J segment lost 4 bases and the V segment lost 4 bases, leaving 10 bases of the junction unmatched. This CDR3 is 18 amino acids long. From germline, CDR1 is SGHDN and CDR2 FVKESK.

The CDR3: CASSRAPPSPIRGNEQFF. The DNA for the CDR3 is TGTGCCAGTAGTAGGGCCCCCCCTAGCCCTATTAGGGGCAATGAGCAGTTCTTC. The chain employs TRBV19 and TRBJ2-1; D could derive from TRBD1 or TRBD2 (5 bases each). This CDR3 is 18 amino acids long. The ends were cut back, 4 bases at V and 6 bases at J, with 25 bases in the middle. Germline lookup yields CDR1 LNHDA and CDR2 SQIVND (reference sequence).

This sequence joins TRBV28 and TRBJ2-7; possibly TRBD2 for D (5 bases). V lost 3 bases and J 6 bases, leaving 9 bases between the germline ends. In germline, CDR1 is MDHEN, CDR2 SYDVKM. The CDR3 length is 12 residues. The CDR3 coding sequence is TGTGCCAGCAGTTTTGTAGGGAGCGAGCAGTACTTC. Translated, it gives CASSFVGSEQYF.

This sequence joins TRBV7-6 and TRBJ1-5; no firm D call. V lost 1 base to trimming and J lost 1 base, with 8 bases between them. This CDR3 spans 15 amino acids. From germline, CDR1 is SGHVS and CDR2 FNYEAQ. The CDR3 sequence is CASSLGGQSNQPQHF. Here the CDR3 DNA reads TGTGCCAGCAGCTTAGGCGGGCAGAGCAATCAGCCCCAGCATTTT.

The V gene is TRBV2, the J gene TRBJ2-2; 10 nucleotides align to TRBD1. V was clipped by 6 bases and J by 2 bases; unmatched bases: 15. The CDR3 extends over 19 amino acids. Germline loops: CDR1 SNHLY, CDR2 FYNNEI. The CDR3 nucleotides read TGTGCCAGCAGCGCAGATTCCCGGGACAGGGGCGGAAACACCGGGGAGCTGTTTTTT. Translating it yields CASSADSRDRGGNTGELFF.

This clone was detected a few times. V gene TRBV10-3 combines with J gene TRBJ2-7, with 8 nucleotides matching TRBD2. The CDR3 is 16 amino acids. V was pared by 7 bases and J by 3 bases, with 14 bases of the junction left unmatched. Looked up from germline, CDR1 is ENHRY and CDR2 is SYGVKD. CDR3 DNA sequence: TGTGCCATCATTAGAGGTTTCGGGAGGGACTTCTACGAGCAGTACTTC. Protein product: CAIIRGFGRDFYEQYF.

The chain recombines TRBV21-1 with TRBJ1-1; TRBD1 is the table's D call, not checked against the DNA. TRBV21-1 is labeled a pseudogene. The CDR3 runs to 17 residues. The CDR3 nucleotides are TGTGCCAGCAGCAAACACCGGGACAGGGATGCGAACACTGAAGCTTTCTTT. Translated: CASSKHRDRDANTEAFF.

CDR3 in amino acids: CAWTRLIYNSPLHF. CDR3 bases: TGTGCCTGGACACGACTGATCTATAATTCACCCCTCCACTTT. The chain couples TRBV30 to TRBJ1-6, with D unclear. The V end lost 4 bases, the J end lost 3 bases, and 10 bases lay between the germline ends. This CDR3 comprises 14 residues. From germline, CDR1 is GTSNPN and CDR2 SVGIG (reference sequence).